This T cell receptor (beta chain) emerged from a study of Ad26.COV2.S vaccination and SARS-CoV-2 variants. Findings of the study overall: Assessments of TCR breadth and depth may have underestimated the total T cell responses.

Documented treatment: about 20 received Ad26.COV2.S at low or high dose, single or two shots; 5 received placebo; per-sample allocation not given. Day 63 after the first vaccine or placebo injection was the time point for sampling. At a Boston site, the person donating was an adult of 18-55 years. TCRdb keeps only in-frame clones here, not all; method: immunoSEQ multiplex PCR. The data hold some 390,000 clones, with about 85% observed a single time. This clone was observed a handful of times. Antigen: not known. The sequencing used peripheral blood, collected in a trial of Ad26.COV2.S vaccine versus placebo. This clonotype was sampled from a person between 18 and 59 years old who received the Ad26.COV2.S COVID-19 vaccine or a placebo.

CDR3 in amino acids: CASSYSMEGNTEAFF. As DNA, the CDR3 is TGTGCCAGCAGTTACTCGATGGAAGGGAACACTGAAGCTTTCTTT. This rearrangement joins TRBV6-5 to TRBJ1-1; D unresolved. There are 15 residues in the CDR3. Trimming pared 0 bases from V and 1 base from J, leaving 9 bases between. CDR1 MNHEY and CDR2 SVGAGI come from the germline V gene.